Following are 27 T cell receptor beta chains from one sample sequenced in a study of cytomegalovirus exposure and HLA in healthy donors. Vbeta (60) and Jbeta (13) primers were used in the PCR. Method: immunoSEQ multiplex PCR; TCRdb's copy keeps in-frame clones and lacks some. Of 95,000 to 150,000 clones listed, about 81% are singletons. The material sequenced was PBMCs. These receptors were collected from a man between 40 and 49 years old in good health and CMV-seronegative.

The chain employs TRBV4-1 and TRBJ1-6; perhaps TRBD1 as D (6 bases). Germline CDR1 reads MGHRA; CDR2 reads YSYEKL. The CDR3 is 15 residues long. Between the trimmed V and J ends, which lost 6 bases and 4 bases, there was a span of 13 bases. The CDR3 nucleotides are TGCGCCAGCAGACAGGGTGGCCGGTATAATTCACCCCTCCACTTT. Protein: CASRQGGRYNSPLHF.

The chain employs TRBV6-5 and TRBJ2-7, with D possibly being TRBD1 (6 bases). Germline values: CDR1 MNHEY, CDR2 SVGAGI. This CDR3 contains 16 residues. The V end was cut by 2 bases, the J end by 2 bases, with 16 bases between. The CDR3 here is CASSYPLTGPPYEQYF. In nucleotides, the CDR3 is TGTGCCAGCAGTTACCCGTTGACAGGCCCCCCCTACGAGCAGTACTTC.

Written as DNA, the CDR3 is TGTGCCAGCAGCGACCGACAGGGGGCCACGGGGGAGCAGTACTTC. It is translated as CASSDRQGATGEQYF. The chain recombines TRBV9 with TRBJ2-7; 10 bases fit TRBD1. Germline loops: CDR1 SGDLS, CDR2 YYNGEE. The CDR3 has 15 residues. V lost 3 bases, J lost 7 bases, and 10 bases stayed unmatched.

V gene TRBV28 combines with J gene TRBJ2-5; no definite D call. The CDR3 consists of 13 residues. The germline V gene encodes CDR1 MDHEN and CDR2 SYDVKM. Trimming stripped 10 bases from V and 1 base from J, with 13 bases between. CDR3 sequence reads: CATRRQAQETQYF. In nucleotides, the CDR3 is TGTGCCACAAGACGACAAGCCCAAGAGACCCAGTACTTC. Full variable domain (remainder filled in from reference TRBV28 and TRBJ2-5): DVKVTQSSRYLVKRTGEKVFLECVQDMDHENMFWYRQDPGLGLRLIYFSYDVKMKEKGDIPEGYSVSREKKERFSLILESASTNQTSMYLCATRRQAQETQYFGPGTRLLVL.

The chain combines TRBV6-5 with TRBJ1-2; 10 bases map to TRBD1. The V gene's germline CDR1 is MNHEY and CDR2 SVGAGI. The CDR3 sequence is 13 residues long. V was pared by 6 bases and J by 13 bases, with 11 bases of the junction left unmatched. CDR3 bases: TGTGCCAGCAGCCAGGGACAGGGGAGTTATTGCACCTTC. This translates into CASSQGQGSYCTF.

The rearrangement links TRBV6-6 to TRBJ2-7; TRBD2 might be the D (6 bases). Germline lookup yields CDR1 MNHNY and CDR2 SVGAGI (reference sequence). This CDR3 has 13 amino acids. Between the trimmed V and J ends, which lost 5 bases and 10 bases, there was a span of 18 bases. CDR3 amino acids: CASSPGDHNVQYF. CDR3 nucleotides: TGTGCCAGCAGTCCGGGGGACCACAATGTTCAGTACTTC.

V usage is TRBV7-9 and J usage is TRBJ2-1, with 13 bases aligning to TRBD2. The V gene end was trimmed by 6 bases and the J gene end by 7 bases; junction bases not matched to a gene: 9. Germline CDR1 reads SEHNR; CDR2 reads FQNEAQ (reference sequence). The CDR3 has 16 residues. The CDR3 sequence is CASRTTGLAGVNEQFF. Written as DNA, the CDR3 is TGTGCCAGCAGAACCACCGGACTAGCGGGAGTGAATGAGCAGTTCTTC.

This clone was detected only once. This chain links TRBV19 with TRBJ1-3, with 9 bases that match TRBD1. CDR1 and CDR2 from the germline V gene are LNHDA and SQIVND (reference sequence). V was clipped by 6 bases and J by 0 bases; unmatched bases: 3. The CDR3 consists of 15 residues. Here the CDR3 reads CASRRDRVSGNTIYF. The CDR3 nucleotides read TGTGCCAGTAGGAGGGACAGGGTCTCTGGAAACACCATATATTTT.

The V gene is TRBV2, the J gene TRBJ1-6, with 8 bases lining up with TRBD1. CDR1 is SNHLY, CDR2 FYNNEI, per germline. With 6 bases clipped from V and 9 bases from J, the junction kept 7 bases outside the gene matches. The CDR3 has 14 residues. CDR3 sequence reads: CASREDRVGSPLHF. The CDR3 DNA sequence: TGTGCCAGCAGGGAGGACAGGGTTGGTTCACCCCTCCACTTT.

Remarks on this clone: Mismatch with germline at one junction end may stem from a read error. V is TRBV9 and J is TRBJ2-6; tentatively, D is TRBD1 (5 bases). CDR1 is SGDLS and CDR2 is YYNGEE in the germline V gene. CDR3 length: 16 amino acids. CDR3 region: CASSVPLASGANGLTF. The CDR3 bases are TGTGCCAGCAGCGTTCCTCTTGCCTCTGGGGCCAACGGCCTGACTTTC.

The DNA for the CDR3 is TGCGCCAGCAGCTTACCGGGACAGGGACTCAATGAGCAGTTCTTC. It codes for CASSLPGQGLNEQFF. J is TRBJ2-1 and V is TRBV5-1; the match to TRBD1 covers 9 bases. The V and J ends lost 2 bases and 6 bases, in that order; junction bases with no gene match: 6. Germline values: CDR1 SGHRS, CDR2 YFSETQ. The CDR3 extends over 15 amino acids.

The genes are TRBV25-1 and TRBJ1-2; D not certain. CDR3 size: 16 residues. Germline V gene lookup returns CDR1 MGHDK and CDR2 SYGVNS. Trimming stripped 1 base from V and 4 bases from J, with 16 bases between. DNA of the CDR3: TGTGCCAGCAGTGAATTCGGGAATGAAGGCTTCTATGGCTACACCTTC. Its translation: CASSEFGNEGFYGYTF.

The chain employs TRBV28 and TRBJ2-3; 12 bases are a match to TRBD2. V dropped 0 bases and J dropped 5; count of bases not matched to a gene: 9. The CDR3 contains 18 residues. Germline CDR1 reads MDHEN; CDR2 reads SYDVKM. The CDR3 coding sequence is TGTGCCAGCAGTTTATGGGATCTAGCGGGAGGGCCAGGAGATACGCAGTATTTT. Protein product: CASSLWDLAGGPGDTQYF.

This sequence joins TRBV30 and TRBJ2-1, with D maybe TRBD1 (5 bases). Between the trimmed V and J ends, which lost 4 bases and 4 bases, there was a span of 8 bases. CDR3 length: 12 residues. Germline V gene data show CDR1 as GTSNPN and CDR2 as SVGIG (reference sequence). This CDR3 is CAWTGSYNEQFF. The CDR3 region has the DNA TGTGCCTGGACAGGGTCTTACAATGAGCAGTTCTTC. Full variable domain (remainder filled in from reference TRBV30 and TRBJ2-1): SQTIHQWPATLVQPVGSPLSLECTVEGTSNPNLYWYRQAAGRGLQLLFYSVGIGQISSEVPQNLSASRPQDRQFILSSKKLLLSDSGFYLCAWTGSYNEQFFGPGTRLTVL.

The chain uses TRBV5-1 and TRBJ2-5, with D possibly being TRBD1 (7 bases). The germline V gene has CDR1 SGHRS and CDR2 YFSETQ. The length of the CDR3 is 16 residues. V dropped 1 base and J dropped 5 bases, with 18 bases sitting between them. The CDR3 sequence is CASSLIRQGGRETQYF. CDR3 nucleotide sequence: TGCGCCAGCAGCTTGATCCGGCAGGGGGGTCGTGAGACCCAGTACTTC.

The V call is TRBV6-5, the J call TRBJ2-5; 11 nucleotides line up with TRBD1. Per germline, CDR1 MNHEY and CDR2 SVGAGI. The CDR3 is 15 residues long. V trimming: 3 bases; J trimming: 5 bases; junction bases outside the gene matches: 5. The CDR3 loop is CASSYGQGAQETQYF. The DNA for the CDR3 is TGTGCCAGCAGTTATGGACAGGGGGCCCAGGAGACCCAGTACTTC.

The rearrangement links TRBV6-5 to TRBJ2-3; D unclear. CDR1 and CDR2 (germline): MNHEY, SVGAGI. This CDR3 has 13 residues. The germline V and J ends were trimmed by 5 bases and 1 base, with 7 bases remaining between them. Written as DNA, the CDR3 is TGTGCCAGCAGTCCCCGGGGCACAGATACGCAGTATTTT. Translation gives CASSPRGTDTQYF.

The CDR3 loop reads CASSYGQGFGEQYF. In nucleotides, the CDR3 is TGCGCCAGCAGCTACGGACAGGGGTTTGGCGAGCAGTACTTC. The chain is built from TRBV5-1 and TRBJ2-5, with 9 bases identical to TRBD1. The J call may be wrong; the DNA end is better matched by TRBJ2-7. CDR3 length equals 14 residues. CDR1 SGHRS and CDR2 YFSETQ come from the germline V gene.

The genes are TRBV4-1 and TRBJ2-1; 8 bases align to TRBD2. CDR1 and CDR2 (germline): MGHRA, YSYEKL. The CDR3 spans 15 residues. V shed 4 bases and J 14 bases; nucleotides not matched to a gene: 16. The CDR3 region is CASSPEHSGARNEFF. CDR3 coding DNA: TGCGCCAGCAGCCCCGAGCATAGCGGGGCCCGGAATGAGTTCTTC.

The chain uses TRBV27 and TRBJ1-5; 7 nucleotides match TRBD1. The CDR3 runs 17 residues. V dropped 0 bases and J dropped 3; count of bases not matched to a gene: 8. Germline CDR1 and CDR2: MNHEY and SMNVEV (reference sequence). The CDR3, as DNA: TGTGCCAGCAGTTTATCAACGGCAGGGGGGAACAATCAGCCCCAGCATTTT. It yields the protein CASSLSTAGGNNQPQHF.

V and J are TRBV30 and TRBJ2-5; maybe TRBD2 (6 bases). V was cut by 5 bases and J by 7 bases, with 14 bases left in between. Looked up from germline, CDR1 is GTSNPN and CDR2 is SVGIG (reference sequence). The CDR3 length is 12 residues. The CDR3 is CAWDGGERTQYF. CDR3 DNA sequence: TGTGCCTGGGACGGGGGAGAGAGGACCCAGTACTTC.

The CDR3 DNA reads as TGTGCCAGTAACCAGGGACAGGGTTTATCTGCGCAGTATTTT. Protein product: CASNQGQGLSAQYF. This sequence joins TRBV19 and TRBJ2-3; 9 bases fit TRBD1. The CDR3 is 14 residues long. CDR1 and CDR2 (germline): LNHDA, SQIVND (reference sequence). With 7 bases clipped from V and 10 bases from J, the junction kept 12 bases outside the gene matches.

Only a few counts were recorded for this clone. V usage is TRBV7-8 and J usage is TRBJ2-7, with D possibly TRBD2 on 6 matching bases. Looked up from germline, CDR1 is SGHVS and CDR2 is FQNEAQ. The CDR3 covers 14 residues. V gave up 4 bases and J gave up 2 bases, with 12 bases separating them. The CDR3 DNA sequence: TGTGCCAGCAGCTCTGGGGGACTGACCTACGAGCAGTACTTC. Its protein is CASSSGGLTYEQYF.

This chain uses TRBV7-9 with TRBJ2-7, with D tentatively TRBD2 (5 bases). CDR3 length: 15 amino acids. Germline V CDR1 and CDR2: SEHNR, FQNEAQ (reference sequence). V lost 5 bases to trimming and J lost 1 base, with 15 bases between them. Written as DNA, the CDR3 is TGTGCCAGCAGCCCGGACGGAGGACCGTCCTACGAGCAGTACTTC. Protein sequence: CASSPDGGPSYEQYF.

This rearrangement joins TRBV4-3 to TRBJ1-2; 9 nucleotides align to TRBD1. Trimming cost V 4 bases and J 5 bases; bases outside gene matches: 8. The CDR3 sequence is 15 residues long. Germline V gene lookup returns CDR1 LGHNA and CDR2 YSLEER. As DNA, the CDR3 is TGCGCCAGCAGCCCGGCCGGGACAGGGCCGTATGGCTACACCTTC. Protein sequence: CASSPAGTGPYGYTF.

V gene TRBV5-1 combines with J gene TRBJ1-1; the D gene is possibly TRBD1 (6 bases). There are 13 residues in the CDR3. V was trimmed by 6 bases and J by 1 base, leaving 10 bases between them. Germline values: CDR1 SGHRS, CDR2 YFSETQ. The CDR3 is CASTKGQNTEAFF. CDR3 in DNA: TGCGCCAGCACTAAGGGACAGAACACTGAAGCTTTCTTT.

The rearrangement links TRBV2 to TRBJ2-7; 8 bases fit TRBD1. The CDR3 loop spans 15 amino acids. Per germline, CDR1 SNHLY and CDR2 FYNNEI. V dropped 6 bases and J dropped 2; count of bases not matched to a gene: 9. CDR3 in DNA: TGTGCCAGCAGACCAGTCGTGGACAGGGCCTACGAGCAGTACTTC. The encoded protein is CASRPVVDRAYEQYF. Looking up the rest from reference TRBV2 and TRBJ2-7 gives the full variable domain: EPEVTQTPSHQVTQMGQEVILRCVPISNHLYFYWYRQILGQKVEFLVSFYNNEISEKSEIFDDQFSVERPDGSNFTLKIRSTKLEDSAMYFCASRPVVDRAYEQYFGPGTRLTVT.